Shown below are 28 T cell receptor beta chains from a single sample sequenced in a study of breast tumors, draining lymph nodes, adjacent tissues. TCRdb itself ran the multiplex PCR reads through MiXCR, one entry per CDR3 protein. The profile covers about 110,000 distinct CDR3 sequences, with 30% appearing a single time and approximately 5% taken by the ten largest. Breast cancer patients provided tissue from their axillary draining lymph nodes. Material for sequencing was axillary lymph node tissue. These receptors were obtained from a female donor with breast cancer. Some clones in this sample may be carry-over from other donors' samples.

This clonotype was recorded at least ten times. Sequence at one end of the junction differs from germline and may be a read error. This chain uses TRBV6-2 or TRBV6-3 with TRBJ2-7; D call uncertain. The germline CDR1 and CDR2 sequences are MNHEY and SVGEGT. The CDR3 consists of 11 residues. The DNA for the CDR3 is TGTGCCAGCACTTACTCCTACGAGCAGTACTTC. It translates to CASTYSYEQYF.

There are many counts of this clonotype. V gene TRBV20-1 combines with J gene TRBJ2-2; D is uncertain. The V end was cut by 5 bases, the J end by 6 bases, with 22 bases between. This CDR3 has 16 residues. Germline loops: CDR1 DFQATT, CDR2 SNEGSKA (reference sequence). CDR3 DNA sequence: TGCAGTGCTCCCGTCCATGGCGGCACCAGTCCCGGGGAGCTGTTTTTT. Translating it yields CSAPVHGGTSPGELFF.

This clonotype was counted between two and nine times. One base away lies a much larger clone, so this may be a sequencing read error. The J gene is TRBJ2-7, the V gene TRBV5-4; weak D call: TRBD1 (5 bases). CDR1 and CDR2 from the germline V gene are SGHNT and YYREEE (reference sequence). The CDR3 is 13 residues long. V lost 3 bases, J lost 5 bases, and 12 bases lay in between. The CDR3 loop reads CASSSRELNEQYF. DNA of the CDR3: TGTGCCAGCAGCTCCAGGGAACTCAACGAGCAGTACTTC.

Concerning this clonotype: One base away lies a much larger clone, so this may be a sequencing read error. V gene TRBV18 combines with J gene TRBJ2-1; 8 bases match TRBD1. Germline CDR1 KGHSH, CDR2 LQKENI. The CDR3 loop spans 14 amino acids. Here the CDR3 DNA reads TGTGCCAGCCCACCGGCGACAGGGGAGGTCGTGCAGTTCTTC. This sequence encodes CASPPATGEVVQFF.

The chain carries TRBV2 and TRBJ1-5; D remains unclear. The CDR3 is made up of 14 amino acids. CDR1 and CDR2 from the germline V gene are SNHLY and FYNNEI. The V gene lost 3 bases and the J gene lost 3 bases, with 9 bases spanning the gap. In DNA form, the CDR3 reads TGTGCCAGCAGTGAGTGGGGAGACAATCAGCCCCAGCATTTT. It is translated as CASSEWGDNQPQHF.

The CDR3 bases are TGTGCCAGCAGCCCCACGGGACAGGGAATGGTTAGCAATCAGCCCCAGCATTTT. Translated: CASSPTGQGMVSNQPQHF. V gene TRBV6-5 combines with J gene TRBJ1-5, with TRBD1 identical over 9 bases. The CDR3 contains 18 residues. Looked up from germline, CDR1 is MNHEY and CDR2 is SVGAGI. V shed 6 bases and J 0 bases; nucleotides not matched to a gene: 12.

The chain joins TRBV9 to TRBJ1-2; a possible D gene is TRBD1 (5 bases). The CDR3 has 11 amino acids. With 0 bases removed from V and 11 bases from J, the gap between germline ends came to 8 bases. CDR1 and CDR2 from the germline V gene are SGDLS and YYNGEE. CDR3 in amino acids: CASSVGGGYTF. CDR3 DNA: TGTGCCAGCAGCGTAGGGGGCGGTTACACCTTC.

This clonotype was observed a few times. The rearrangement uses TRBV24-1 and TRBJ2-7; possibly TRBD1 for D (6 bases). Germline CDR1 is KGHDR and CDR2 is SFDVKD. Trimming removed 4 bases at V and 0 bases at J, with 9 bases between. This CDR3 has 14 amino acids. This CDR3 is CATSDPGDSYEQYF. The CDR3 DNA reads as TGTGCCACCAGTGACCCAGGGGACTCCTACGAGCAGTACTTC.

This clonotype was detected ten times or more. The CDR3 region is CASEQGTNQPQHF. The DNA for the CDR3 is TGTGCCAGCGAGCAGGGAACCAATCAGCCCCAGCATTTT. This chain connects TRBV28 to TRBJ1-5; D possibly corresponds to TRBD1 (5 bases). V lost 8 bases to trimming and J lost 3 bases, with 11 bases between them. The germline V gene encodes CDR1 MDHEN and CDR2 SYDVKM. The CDR3 loop spans 13 amino acids.

This clonotype came up many times. This rearrangement joins TRBV6-5 to TRBJ2-1, with D uncertain. Trimming left V 5 bases short and J 7 bases short, with 12 bases between. Germline lookup yields CDR1 MNHEY and CDR2 SVGAGI. This CDR3 has 13 residues. Here the CDR3 DNA reads TGTGCCAGCAGTCACGGGCCGTTAAATGAGCAGTTCTTC. It translates to CASSHGPLNEQFF.

This clonotype was seen at least ten times. This sequence joins TRBV7-9 and TRBJ2-1; D uncertain. Germline assignment: CDR1 SEHNR and CDR2 FQNEAQ (reference sequence). Trimming removed 2 bases from V and 8 bases from J, with 10 bases in between. CDR3 length: 13 amino acids. Here the CDR3 DNA reads TGTGCCAGCAGCTTATCGGCGGTGGATGAGCAGTTCTTC. It translates to CASSLSAVDEQFF.

This clonotype was recorded at least ten times. The chain recombines TRBV5-4 with TRBJ2-5; TRBD1 might be the D (6 bases). The V end lost 0 bases, the J end lost 5 bases, and 11 bases lay between the germline ends. This CDR3 has 14 amino acids. The germline gives CDR1 SGHNT, CDR2 YYREEE (reference sequence). CDR3 bases: TGTGCCAGCAGCTTGGACAGGGCCCGGGAGACCCAGTACTTC. Translation: CASSLDRARETQYF.

The sample holds a few counts of this clonotype. The rearrangement uses TRBV9 and TRBJ1-2; D gene unclear. Trimming left V 0 bases short and J 7 bases short, with 10 bases between. The CDR3 runs to 13 residues. The germline CDR1 and CDR2 sequences are SGDLS and YYNGEE. The CDR3 loop is CASSVDRGSGYTF. CDR3 sequence (DNA): TGTGCCAGCAGCGTAGATAGAGGATCTGGCTACACCTTC.

This clonotype was recorded once. This chain links TRBV29-1 with TRBJ1-3; 7 nucleotides align to TRBD1. The J segment lost 2 bases and the V segment lost 6 bases, leaving 4 bases of the junction unmatched. The CDR3 is 13 residues long. Per germline, CDR1 SQVTM and CDR2 ANQGSEA. The CDR3 protein is CSVSQGTGNTIYF. The CDR3 region has the DNA TGCAGCGTCTCACAGGGGACTGGAAACACCATATATTTT.

The sample holds many counts of this clonotype. The chain employs TRBV18 and TRBJ2-2; TRBD2 aligns across 7 bases. CDR3 length: 18 residues. The V segment lost 0 bases and the J segment 7 bases; nucleotides outside the gene matches: 14. Germline-derived CDR1 and CDR2 are KGHSH and LQKENI. As DNA, the CDR3 is TGTGCCAGCTCACCACCGCAAGCGGGGCCCTATTTGGACGGGGAGCTGTTTTTT. It encodes CASSPPQAGPYLDGELFF.

The rearrangement joins TRBV29-1 to TRBJ2-1, with D perhaps assigned TRBD1 or TRBD2 (6 bases each). Germline V gives CDR1 SQVTM, CDR2 ANQGSEA. Trimming removed 7 bases at V and 4 bases at J, with 14 bases between. CDR3 length: 13 amino acids. DNA of the CDR3: TGCAGCGGCAGGGGACGGGGGTACAATGAGCAGTTCTTC. It encodes CSGRGRGYNEQFF.

On this clonotype itself: This could be a read error, since a much larger clone is one nucleotide away. The rearrangement uses TRBV6-1 and TRBJ2-7; no clear D. Trimming took 9 bases from V and 0 from J, leaving 9 bases between them. CDR1 and CDR2 from the germline V gene are MNHNS and SASEGT. The CDR3 totals 12 residues. Here the CDR3 reads CASQLSSYEQYF. CDR3 DNA sequence: TGTGCCAGTCAGCTTAGCTCCTACGAGCAGTACTTC.

This clonotype was found a few times. A much larger clonotype is one base distant, so this may be a read error. This chain joins TRBV5-4 and TRBJ2-7; D could derive from TRBD1 or TRBD2 (5 bases each). The CDR3 spans 14 residues. Germline V gene data show CDR1 as SGHNT and CDR2 as YYREEE (reference sequence). Trimming removed 3 bases at V and 5 bases at J, with 15 bases between. CDR3 sequence (DNA): TGTGCCAGCAGCTATTGGGGACCAGCGGACGAGCAGTACTTC. Amino acids: CASSYWGPADEQYF.

At least ten counts were recorded for this clonotype. The chain combines TRBV27 with TRBJ2-5; D unclear. Trimming removed 5 bases at V and 4 bases at J, with 11 bases between. The CDR3 runs 13 residues. Germline V gene lookup returns CDR1 MNHEY and CDR2 SMNVEV (reference sequence). The CDR3 loop is CASSPPLRETQYF. CDR3 bases: TGTGCCAGCAGTCCGCCCTTGAGAGAGACCCAGTACTTC.

Many counts were recorded for this clonotype. This sequence joins TRBV20-1 and TRBJ2-5, with 7 bases aligning to TRBD2. Unmatched junction bases numbered 10, after V lost 0 bases and J lost 0 bases. CDR3 length: 17 amino acids. Germline CDR1 and CDR2: DFQATT and SNEGSKA (reference sequence). The CDR3 DNA reads as TGCAGTGCTAGAGATCATGGGCCTAGCGGAAACCAAGAGACCCAGTACTTC. It is translated as CSARDHGPSGNQETQYF.

This clonotype was detected ten times or more. This chain connects TRBV12-3 or TRBV12-4 to TRBJ2-7; no clear D gene. The ends were cut back, 3 bases at V and 4 bases at J, with 7 bases in the middle. This CDR3 has 12 amino acids. The chain's CDR3 is CASSFSDYEQYF. The CDR3 coding sequence is TGTGCCAGCAGTTTTTCCGATTACGAGCAGTACTTC.

This clonotype occurred once. The chain is built from TRBV7-6 and TRBJ2-5, with unresolved D. Trimming pared 1 base from V and 5 bases from J, leaving 8 bases between. Germline loops: CDR1 SGHVS, CDR2 FNYEAQ. This CDR3 comprises 13 residues. The CDR3 protein is CASSLGANETQYF. In DNA, the CDR3 is TGTGCCAGCAGCTTAGGGGCAAATGAGACCCAGTACTTC.

This clonotype was found many times. The chain employs TRBV29-1 and TRBJ1-1; 10 bases line up with TRBD1. Germline CDR1 SQVTM, CDR2 ANQGSEA. With V trimmed by 6 bases and J by 4 bases, 5 bases remained unmatched. The CDR3 has 13 amino acids. DNA for the CDR3: TGCAGCGTCAGGGACAGGGGAGGCACTGAAGCTTTCTTT. Residues: CSVRDRGGTEAFF.

Concerning this clonotype itself: The CDR3 end shows no conserved phenylalanine or tryptophan, and so a read error is likely. The limits of the CDR3 on the DNA are not certain, so only TCRdb's listed CDR3 is given. The V call is TRBV9, the J call TRBJ1-6. The CDR3 contains 14 residues when both ends are counted. The V gene's germline CDR1 is SGDLS and CDR2 YYNGEE. This CDR3 is CASSAHAYNSLLPS.

The V call is TRBV9, the J call TRBJ1-6; no reliable D call. The CDR3 runs 16 residues. Per germline, CDR1 SGDLS and CDR2 YYNGEE. The V end was cut by 0 bases, the J end by 10 bases, with 17 bases between. CDR3: CASSVGPASGTSPLHF. CDR3 DNA sequence: TGTGCCAGCAGCGTAGGTCCAGCCTCAGGAACCTCACCCCTCCACTTT.

This clonotype was observed at least ten times. Just one base apart from a much larger clone, this may be a read error. V and J are TRBV7-2 and TRBJ2-5, with 8 nucleotides matching TRBD1. The CDR3 is 15 residues long. CDR1 and CDR2 from the germline V gene are SGHTA and FQGNSA. The DNA of the CDR3 is TGTGCCAGCAGCTCTTGGGGGACAGGACAAGAGACCCAGCACTTC. Translated, it gives CASSSWGTGQETQHF.

This clonotype was detected many times. The V and J genes are TRBV5-4 and TRBJ1-2; a weak D match, TRBD1 (5 bases). The CDR3 length is 14 residues. Trimming stripped 4 bases from V and 3 bases from J, with 13 bases between. Germline CDR1 SGHNT, CDR2 YYREEE (reference sequence). CDR3 region: CASSPTVMDYGYTF. Here the CDR3 DNA reads TGTGCCAGCAGCCCGACAGTTATGGACTATGGCTACACCTTC.

This clonotype has a count of ten or more. The chain carries TRBV5-6 and TRBJ1-2; D is unresolved. Trimming removed 0 bases at V and 6 bases at J, with 12 bases between. The CDR3 runs 14 residues. Germline V gives CDR1 SGHDT, CDR2 YYEEEE. Written as DNA, the CDR3 is TGTGCCAGCAGCTTGGATCGCGGGATCCATGGCTACACCTTC. This codes for CASSLDRGIHGYTF.